This T cell receptor beta chain was obtained from a study of T-cell memory formation after mild COVID-19. TCRdb ran MiXCR on the 5' RACE reads and lists one entry per CDR3 protein. The sample holds about 100,000 distinct CDR3 sequences; 15% to 20% are singletons and the top ten take roughly 6%. Sequencing was performed on PBMCs or a T cell subset sorted from them (not recorded which). The receptor was derived from a man aged 18 to 29 who had mild COVID-19 (a few samples of this study predate the infection). Cell type and time point are not known.

CDR3: CASSSAGTSAFTEQFF. The CDR3 bases are TGTGCCAGCAGCTCTGCCGGGACTAGCGCTTTCACTGAGCAGTTCTTC. The chain carries TRBV7-2 and TRBJ2-1, with 10 bases matching TRBD2. This CDR3 has 16 amino acids. Trimming removed 4 bases from V and 9 bases from J; junction bases left unmatched: 12. CDR1 and CDR2 (germline): SGHTA, FQGNSA. The whole variable domain, remainder taken from reference TRBV7-2 and TRBJ2-1, is GAGVSQSPSNKVTEKGKDVELRCDPISGHTALYWYRQSLGQGLEFLIYFQGNSAPDKSGLPSDRFSAERTGGSVSTLTIQRTQQEDSAVYLCASSSAGTSAFTEQFFGPGTRLTVL.